This T cell receptor (beta chain) was captured in a study of cytomegalovirus exposure and HLA in healthy donors. Study-wide points: Rare TCR sequences dominated, though some public TCRs recurred in many donors. The study put 160 or so TCR beta chains on its list as cytomegalovirus-associated.

V lost 5 bases to trimming and J lost 7 bases, with 11 bases between them. Germline V gives CDR1 MNHNY, CDR2 SVGAGI (reference sequence). This CDR3 comprises 12 residues. The study ran its PCR with 60 Vbeta and 13 Jbeta primers. This table comes from immunoSEQ multiplex PCR, and its TCRdb copy is limited to in-frame clones, with some not included. The table records approximately 140,000 clones, 81% of them present only once. To note about this clone: Its antigen is unknown.

The source of this sequence is a man aged 18 to 30 in good health and CMV-seronegative. J is TRBJ1-2 and V is TRBV6-6; maybe TRBD1 (5 bases). The sample consisted of PBMCs. The CDR3, as DNA: TGTGCCAGCAGTCGGGGGTTGGGTGGCTACACCTTC. It is translated as CASSRGLGGYTF.